This paragraph reports one TCR beta chain. Its antigen is unknown. These data come from a study of monozygotic twins with inflammatory bowel disease. Study results and caveats: Patients got different immunosuppressive treatments, which may have made their repertoires more variable.

Germline V gene sequence: CDR1 SGHTA, CDR2 FQGNSA. This CDR3 region has 16 residues. Reprocessing the 5' RACE reads, TCRdb reports a single entry for every CDR3 protein and omits DNA. The sample's table shows more than 300,000 distinct CDR3 sequences. The rearrangement joins TRBV7-2 to TRBJ2-7; TCRdb's D gene call, TRBD1, goes unchecked for lack of DNA. Sequences were obtained from blood. This sequence originates from a human donor with ulcerative colitis or Crohn's disease, or a healthy co-twin of an affected twin (not recorded which). The CDR3 sequence is CASSQASSGGAFEQYF.